A selection of T cell receptor beta chains follows, all from one sample in a study of radiation and T cells in renal cell carcinoma. TCRdb keeps only in-frame clones here, not all; method: immunoSEQ multiplex PCR. The table lists approximately 120,000 clones, roughly four fifths of them singletons. Material: blood, obtained from a patient whose treatment included radiotherapy and nephrectomy. These receptors originate from a man in his forties or fifties with renal cell carcinoma. Each CDR3 is given with its conserved first and last residue. Each record gives: J gene, V gene, clone size, D gene, CDR3 protein, CDR3 DNA. The D gene is left open where the match is weak. The size field is filled for only some rows; it gives once, few, many or a size class.

>TRBJ2-1|TRBV2|NA|TRBD2
CASNPALASGYNEQFF
TGTGCCAGCAACCCAGCCTTGGCTAGCGGCTACAATGAGCAGTTCTTC
>TRBJ2-7|TRBV18|NA|NA
CASSLQSYEQYF
TGTGCCAGCTCACTCCAGTCCTACGAGCAGTACTTC
>TRBJ1-1|TRBV29-1|NA|NA
CSVEDRRWGGESSGTEAFF
TGCAGCGTTGAAGATAGACGGTGGGGGGGTGAGTCCTCGGGCACTGAAGCTTTCTTT
>TRBJ2-2|TRBV19|NA|TRBD1
CASSAGDRGGNSGELFF
TGTGCCAGTAGTGCGGGTGACAGGGGAGGAAATTCCGGGGAGCTGTTTTTT
>TRBJ1-2|TRBV7-6|NA|TRBD1
CASSPRQGWSGYTF
TGTGCCAGCAGCCCGAGACAGGGTTGGTCTGGCTACACCTTC
>TRBJ1-2|TRBV27|NA|NA
CASSSPGRDGYTF
TGTGCCAGCAGTTCTCCCGGGAGAGATGGCTACACCTTC
>TRBJ1-3|TRBV6-1|once|NA
CASSTGPGNTIYF
TGTGCCAGCAGTACGGGCCCCGGAAACACCATATATTTT
>TRBJ2-2|TRBV7-8|once|NA
CASSLRRARSTGELFF
TGTGCCAGCAGCTTAAGAAGGGCGAGGAGCACCGGGGAGCTGTTTTTT
>TRBJ2-2|TRBV5-5|NA|TRBD2
CASFRGGANTGELFF
TGTGCCAGCTTTCGCGGGGGGGCGAACACCGGGGAGCTGTTTTTT
>TRBJ2-5|TRBV27|NA|TRBD1
CASSFPQGARETQYF
TGTGCCAGCAGTTTCCCCCAGGGGGCCAGGGAGACCCAGTACTTC
>TRBJ1-2|TRBV6-6|NA|NA
CASRGGLPLGGGYTF
TGTGCCAGTCGGGGGGGCTTACCCCTAGGGGGTGGCTACACCTTC